These T cell receptor beta chains were read from a single sample in a study of cytomegalovirus exposure and HLA in healthy donors. Libraries were prepared by immunoSEQ multiplex PCR; TCRdb keeps only in-frame clonotypes and omits some of them. This sample has more than 150,000 clones, with around 80% found just once. Source material: PBMCs. The receptor source for this set is a man in his forties or fifties in good health and CMV-seropositive. Each CDR3 is given with its conserved first and last residue. The D gene is left open where the match is weak. Only part of the rows carry a size: once, few, many, or a class if the clone is expanded.

clone size,V gene,D gene,J gene,CDR3 DNA,CDR3 protein
-,TRBV5-8,-,TRBJ1-1,TGTGCCAGCAGCTTGTTCCGGGGAGATCCTGAAGCTTTCTTT,CASSLFRGDPEAFF
-,TRBV4-1,-,TRBJ2-5,TGCGCCAGCAGCCACGGGGGGCGAGAGACCCAGTACTTC,CASSHGGRETQYF
-,TRBV5-4,-,TRBJ1-4,TGTGCCAGCAGCTTGGGTGATGCCAGGGTCAATGAAAAACTGTTTTTT,CASSLGDARVNEKLFF
-,TRBV6-5,-,TRBJ1-3,TGTGCCAGCAGAAGGGGGTCTGGAAACACCATATATTTT,CASRRGSGNTIYF
few,TRBV15,-,TRBJ1-1,TGTGCCACCAGCGGGACCACAGGGAGAGAGAACACTGAAGCTTTCTTT,CATSGTTGRENTEAFF
-,TRBV13,-,TRBJ1-2,TGTGCCAGCAGCTTAAGCCTTCAGGGCCAGGATAGGTATGGCTACACCTTC,CASSLSLQGQDRYGYTF
-,TRBV28,-,TRBJ1-5,TGTGCCAGCCCGAGGGGGGGGCAGGGAAATCAGCCCCAGCATTTT,CASPRGGQGNQPQHF
-,TRBV9,-,TRBJ1-1,TGTGCCAGCAGCACAAATACGGGGAGTACCACTGAAGCTTTCTTT,CASSTNTGSTTEAFF
-,TRBV5-1,-,TRBJ2-2,TGCGCCAGCAGCCAGGAGGCCGGAAAGGCCGGGGAGCTGTTTTTT,CASSQEAGKAGELFF
-,TRBV9,-,TRBJ2-2,TGTGCCAGCAGCGCCCTGGGGCTAGTCACCGGGGAGCTGTTTTTT,CASSALGLVTGELFF
-,TRBV7-2,TRBD2,TRBJ2-5,TGTGCCAGCAGCTTAGAACCGGGGGGGCCCGGGAAGACCCAGTACTTC,CASSLEPGGPGKTQYF
once,TRBV29-1,-,TRBJ1-4,TGCAGCGTTGAGGACCGGAGGAAACTGTTTTTT,CSVEDRRKLFF
once,TRBV28,TRBD1,TRBJ1-2,TGTGCCAGTTCGGACAGGGGGAACTATGGCTACACCTTC,CASSDRGNYGYTF
-,TRBV27,TRBD2,TRBJ2-7,TGTGCCAGCAGTTTGACGGTGGTACGGGAGGACGAGCAGTACTTC,CASSLTVVREDEQYF
-,TRBV5-6,TRBD1,TRBJ1-5,TGTGCCAGCAGCTCTACCGGGACAGGGCTCGGGTCCCAGCATTTT,CASSSTGTGLGSQHF
-,TRBV5-1,-,TRBJ1-5,TGCGCCAGCAGCTTGGAGGGAGGGGGCAATCAGCCCCAGCATTTT,CASSLEGGGNQPQHF
-,TRBV5-1,TRBD1,TRBJ2-7,TGCGCCAGCAGCCCCAGACAGGGGAACGAGCAGTACTTC,CASSPRQGNEQYF
-,TRBV7-6,-,TRBJ2-7,TGTGCCAGCAGCTGGACAGGGAGGGTGAGCTACGAGCAGTACTTC,CASSWTGRVSYEQYF
-,TRBV7-3,TRBD1,TRBJ2-2,TGTGCCAGCAGCTCATCCCGAGCCGGGACAGGGGGAACCGGGGAGCTGTTTTTT,CASSSSRAGTGGTGELFF
-,TRBV6-6,-,TRBJ2-3,TGTGCCAGCAGTGCGAACAGGGTTTCGCAGTATTTT,CASSANRVSQYF
-,TRBV7-2,TRBD1,TRBJ2-7,TGTGCCAGCAGCGTAACAGGGGGCTCCTACGAGCAGTACTTC,CASSVTGGSYEQYF
-,TRBV28,-,TRBJ1-2,TGTGCCAGCAGCTCTCGGGCTAACTATGGCTACACCTTC,CASSSRANYGYTF
-,TRBV7-2,-,TRBJ2-3,TGTGCCAGCAGCTTATTGAGGACAGATACGCAGTATTTT,CASSLLRTDTQYF
-,TRBV10-3,TRBD2,TRBJ2-5,TGTGCCATCAGTGCACTAGCGGGGGCGGGGGAGACCCAGTACTTC,CAISALAGAGETQYF
-,TRBV5-4,TRBD2,TRBJ2-5,TGTGCCAGCAGCTCACCGACTAGCGGGGTTCAAGAGACCCAGTACTTC,CASSSPTSGVQETQYF
-,TRBV7-2,-,TRBJ2-1,TGTGCCAGCAGCTTAGAGTGGAGCTCCTACAATGAGCAGTTCTTC,CASSLEWSSYNEQFF
-,TRBV19,TRBD1,TRBJ1-3,TGTGCCAGCCGACAGGGAGAAGGAAACACCATATATTTT,CASRQGEGNTIYF
-,TRBV5-6,-,TRBJ2-7,TGTGCCAGCAGCCTAGAAGGGGTGGGGCTCTACGAGCAGTACTTC,CASSLEGVGLYEQYF